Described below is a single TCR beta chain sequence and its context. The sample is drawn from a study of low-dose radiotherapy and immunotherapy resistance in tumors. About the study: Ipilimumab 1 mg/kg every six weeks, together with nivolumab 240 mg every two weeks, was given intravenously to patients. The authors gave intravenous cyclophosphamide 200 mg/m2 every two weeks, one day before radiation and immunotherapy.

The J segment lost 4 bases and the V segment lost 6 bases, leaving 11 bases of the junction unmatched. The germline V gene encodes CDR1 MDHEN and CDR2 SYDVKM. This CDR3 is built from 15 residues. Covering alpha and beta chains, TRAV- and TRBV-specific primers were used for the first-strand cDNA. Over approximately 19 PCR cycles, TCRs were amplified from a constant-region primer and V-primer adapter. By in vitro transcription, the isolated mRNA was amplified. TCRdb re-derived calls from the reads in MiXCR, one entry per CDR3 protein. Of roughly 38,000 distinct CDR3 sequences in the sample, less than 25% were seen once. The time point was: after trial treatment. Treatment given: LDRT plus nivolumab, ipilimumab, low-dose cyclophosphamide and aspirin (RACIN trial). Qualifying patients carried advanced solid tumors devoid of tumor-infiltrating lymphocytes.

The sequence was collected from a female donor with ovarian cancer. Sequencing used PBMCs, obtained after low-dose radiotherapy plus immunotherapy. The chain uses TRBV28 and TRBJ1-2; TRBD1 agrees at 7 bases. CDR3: CASSRTGPRGYGYTF. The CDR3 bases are TGTGCCAGCAGCCGGACAGGCCCCAGGGGCTATGGCTACACCTTC.